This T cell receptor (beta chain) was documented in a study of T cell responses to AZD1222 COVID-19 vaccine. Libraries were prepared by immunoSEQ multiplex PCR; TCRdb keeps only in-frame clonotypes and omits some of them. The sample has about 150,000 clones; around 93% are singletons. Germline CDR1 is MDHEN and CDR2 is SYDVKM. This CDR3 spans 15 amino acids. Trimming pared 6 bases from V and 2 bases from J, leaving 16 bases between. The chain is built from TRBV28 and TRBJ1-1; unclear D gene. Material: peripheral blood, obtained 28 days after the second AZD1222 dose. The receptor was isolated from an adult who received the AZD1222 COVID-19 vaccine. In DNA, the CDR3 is TGTGCCAGCAGGAAAACCCAACTTACTAACACTGAAGCTTTCTTT. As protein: CASRKTQLTNTEAFF.